The sequence of this TCR beta chain was determined in a study of cytomegalovirus exposure and HLA in healthy donors. As for the study in general: Approximately 85 million unique TCRs from HLA-typed donors were held in an early release of data. Broader study findings: Later analysis identified over 15,000 TCR beta sequences associated with HLA alleles, using a false discovery rate threshold of 0.05.

60 Vbeta and 13 Jbeta primers were used in PCR. Measured with immunoSEQ multiplex PCR; TCRdb has only the in-frame clones, and not every one. The sample has more than 95,000 clones; roughly an eighth are singletons. J lost 4 bases, V lost 4 bases, and 6 bases had no gene match. CDR3 length equals 14 residues. CDR1 is LNHNV, CDR2 YYDKDF, per germline (reference sequence). As concerns this clone: What it recognizes is unknown.

Donors likely had unrecorded immune exposures despite being nominally healthy when sampled. The genes are TRBV15 and TRBJ1-2; 7 bases fit TRBD1. Sequencing input: PBMCs. The source of this sequence is a man in his forties in good health and CMV-seropositive. This chain's CDR3 is CATSIRQGPYGYTF. In DNA, the CDR3 is TGTGCCACCAGCATTCGACAGGGCCCCTATGGCTACACCTTC.